These T cell receptor beta chains were read from a single sample in a study of T cell changes during pregnancy in multiple sclerosis. Generated by immunoSEQ multiplex PCR, the TCRdb table keeps only in-frame clones and is missing some. The repertoire holds 65,000 to 85,000 clones, 90% seen once, with roughly 9.5% in the top ten. This sample comprised peripheral blood, obtained after pregnancy. The receptors derive from a female donor in good health, enrolled as a control in a pregnancy study. Both conserved end residues are part of each CDR3. The D gene is left open where the match is weak. Size is stated for part of the rows, as once, few or many counts, or as a class when the clone is expanded.

>TRBV6-1|15|-|TRBJ1-1|TRBD1
TGTGCCAGCAGTGAAACGAGGGGGCACGGCTCTGAAGCTTTCTTT
CASSETRGHGSEAFF
>TRBV9|12|-|TRBJ1-4|-
TGTGCCAGCAGCCTCTCAGGGGAAAAACTGTTTTTT
CASSLSGEKLFF
>TRBV6-6|14|-|TRBJ2-7|-
TGTGCCAGCACCTTAAAACAGGGTATCAACGAGCAGTACTTC
CASTLKQGINEQYF
>TRBV5-1|12|-|TRBJ2-5|-
TGCGCCAGCAGTAGCAGTCAAGAGACCCAGTACTTC
CASSSSQETQYF
>TRBV30|13|-|TRBJ1-2|TRBD1
TGTGCCTGGAGGGCCCGGACAGGCTATGGCTACACCTTC
CAWRARTGYGYTF
>TRBV6-5|14|-|TRBJ1-5|TRBD1
TGTGCCAGCAGGTCGACAGGGGTCAGTCAGCCCCAGCATTTT
CASRSTGVSQPQHF
>TRBV18|15|-|TRBJ2-7|-
TGTGCCAGCTCATCGGGCACAGCGGCCAATTACGAGCAGTACTTC
CASSSGTAANYEQYF
>TRBV6-5|12|large|TRBJ1-2|-
TGTGCCAGCAGTTACGTCGGGGGTGGCTACACCTTC
CASSYVGGGYTF
>TRBV27|18|-|TRBJ1-1|TRBD1
TGTGCCAGCAGTGCCGACAGGGGGCGCCTGTGGGTGAACACTGAAGCTTTCTTT
CASSADRGRLWVNTEAFF
>TRBV13|15|-|TRBJ2-1|TRBD2
TGTGCCAGCAGCTTAGAACCTAGCGGCTACAATGAGCAGTTCTTC
CASSLEPSGYNEQFF
>TRBV7-2|16|once|TRBJ2-3|TRBD2
TGTGCCAGCACCCCCATCCTAGCGGGGGACACAGATACGCAGTATTTT
CASTPILAGDTDTQYF
>TRBV7-9|14|-|TRBJ2-2|TRBD2
TGTGCCAGCAGACCAGCGGGAGTCACCGGGGAGCTGTTTTTT
CASRPAGVTGELFF
>TRBV19|14|-|TRBJ1-1|-
TGTGCCAGTAGGGTCGGACTGGAGAACACTGAAGCTTTCTTT
CASRVGLENTEAFF
>TRBV7-9|12|-|TRBJ2-3|TRBD2
TGTGCCAGCCTTCGCGGGAGAGATACGCAGTATTTT
CASLRGRDTQYF
>TRBV18|14|-|TRBJ1-1|-
TGTGCCAGCTCACCCCTTGGACAAATGAGTGAAGCTTTCTTT
CASSPLGQMSEAFF
>TRBV19|18|-|TRBJ2-2|TRBD2
TGTGCCAGTAGTATGTCAGTTACTAGCGGGGGGGCAACCGGGGAGCTGTTTTTT
CASSMSVTSGGATGELFF
>TRBV7-2|15|-|TRBJ2-2|TRBD1
TGTGCCAGCAGCTGGGCGACAGGGAGCACCGGGGAGCTGTTTTTT
CASSWATGSTGELFF
>TRBV7-9|14|-|TRBJ2-1|-
TGTGCCAGCAGCTTAACGGGAGCCTACAATGAGCAGTTCTTC
CASSLTGAYNEQFF
>TRBV5-4|13|-|TRBJ2-3|-
TGTGCCAGCAGCCCTTTGAGCACAGATACGCAGTATTTT
CASSPLSTDTQYF
>TRBV5-1|17|-|TRBJ2-3|TRBD2
TGCGCCAGCAGCTATCAAGCGGGGGGGATCGGCACAGATACGCAGTATTTT
CASSYQAGGIGTDTQYF
>TRBV2|14|-|TRBJ2-3|-
TGTGCCAGCAGTGAATTGGCCAACACAGATACGCAGTATTTT
CASSELANTDTQYF
>TRBV10-3|15|-|TRBJ1-2|-
TGTGCCACCTCGGACAGCAACACCCTTAACTATGGCTACACCTTC
CATSDSNTLNYGYTF
>TRBV2|14|-|TRBJ1-5|-
TGTGCCAGCAAGGGGACTTTTAGCAATCAGCCCCAGCATTTT
CASKGTFSNQPQHF
>TRBV2|15|once|TRBJ2-1|TRBD2
TGTGCCAGCAGGACCCTCCCGCGGGAGTACAATGAGCAGTTCTTC
CASRTLPREYNEQFF
>TRBV6-5|13|-|TRBJ2-2|TRBD2
TGTGCCAGCGGGGGGGCGAACACCGGGGAGCTGTTTTTT
CASGGANTGELFF
>TRBV6-4|14|-|TRBJ1-1|-
TGTGCCAGCAGTGTTTGGGGGCAGGACACTGAAGCTTTCTTT
CASSVWGQDTEAFF
>TRBV18|12|-|TRBJ2-3|-
TGTGCCAGCTCACCATACGGAGATACGCAGTATTTT
CASSPYGDTQYF
>TRBV7-2|15|-|TRBJ1-2|-
TGTGCCAGCAGCAACCGAGGACAGCTCAACTATGGCTACACCTTC
CASSNRGQLNYGYTF
>TRBV30|13|-|TRBJ2-1|TRBD1
TGTGCCTGCCCGGGACAGGGATTTCATGAGCAGTTCTTC
CACPGQGFHEQFF
>TRBV2|14|-|TRBJ1-5|-
TGTGCCAGCAGTGAAGTTAGTAGCAATCAGCCCCAGCATTTT
CASSEVSSNQPQHF
>TRBV6-1|12|-|TRBJ2-7|-
TGTGCCAGCAGCCTAGCGTCCTACGAGCAGTACTTC
CASSLASYEQYF
>TRBV19|16|-|TRBJ1-5|TRBD1
TGTGCCAGTAGTACCGGACAGGTTTATAGCAATCAGCCCCAGCATTTT
CASSTGQVYSNQPQHF